The 13 T cell receptor beta chains below come from one sample, sequenced in a study of T-cell memory formation after mild COVID-19. From the 5' RACE reads, TCRdb called clonotypes with MiXCR, one entry per CDR3 protein. The profile covers 150,000 to 200,000 distinct CDR3 sequences, with more than 15% appearing a single time and just over 2% taken by the ten largest. The sample was PBMCs or a T cell subset sorted from them (not recorded which). The source is an adult woman who had mild COVID-19 (a few samples of this study predate the infection). Cell type and time point are not known.

This clonotype was seen a handful of times. This chain connects TRBV5-1 to TRBJ2-1; D ambiguous. CDR3 length equals 13 residues. The ends were cut back, 6 bases at V and 7 bases at J, with 14 bases in the middle. Germline CDR1 reads SGHRS; CDR2 reads YFSETQ. Here the CDR3 reads CASTQRSGNEQFF. CDR3 DNA: TGCGCCAGCACCCAGAGGTCCGGAAATGAGCAGTTCTTC.

In DNA form, the CDR3 reads TGTGCCAGCAGTGGGCTAGGGTGGGGTGAGCAGTTCTTC. Protein sequence: CASSGLGWGEQFF. This sequence joins TRBV2 and TRBJ2-1; D not certain. From germline, CDR1 is SNHLY and CDR2 FYNNEI. The length of the CDR3 is 13 residues. Trimming took 4 bases from V and 9 from J, leaving 13 bases between them.

The sample holds a few counts of this clonotype. V gene TRBV7-9 combines with J gene TRBJ1-4; D is possibly TRBD1 (6 bases). In germline, CDR1 is SEHNR, CDR2 FQNEAQ (reference sequence). The V and J ends lost 7 bases and 3 bases respectively, with 12 bases between them. CDR3 length: 14 residues. The chain's CDR3 is CASKGGAANEKLFF. CDR3 coding DNA: TGTGCCAGCAAAGGGGGGGCAGCTAATGAAAAACTGTTTTTT.

J is TRBJ2-2 and V is TRBV4-1; the match to TRBD1 covers 8 bases. The V segment lost 3 bases and the J segment 5 bases; nucleotides outside the gene matches: 5. The CDR3 loop spans 15 amino acids. Germline V gene sequence: CDR1 MGHRA, CDR2 YSYEKL. The CDR3 loop is CASSQPDRETGELFF. CDR3 nucleotides: TGCGCCAGCAGCCAGCCGGACAGGGAGACCGGGGAGCTGTTTTTT.

This chain uses TRBV9 with TRBJ1-3; 8 bases fit TRBD1. CDR3 length: 15 residues. V gave up 3 bases and J gave up 0 bases; unmatched junction bases: 2. CDR1 and CDR2 (germline): SGDLS, YYNGEE. The CDR3: CASSAGQGSGNTIYF. The DNA for the CDR3 is TGTGCCAGCAGCGCCGGACAGGGCTCTGGAAACACCATATATTTT.

This chain uses TRBV6-6 with TRBJ2-2; no definite D call. The germline gives CDR1 MNHNY, CDR2 SVGAGI (reference sequence). Trimming took 2 bases from V and 2 from J, leaving 9 bases between them. The CDR3 runs to 15 residues. The CDR3 loop reads CASSYVGLNTGELFF. The CDR3 DNA sequence: TGTGCCAGCAGTTACGTGGGTCTTAACACCGGGGAGCTGTTTTTT.

J is TRBJ1-2 and V is TRBV5-6, with TRBD1 matching 11 bases. This CDR3 comprises 15 residues. Germline V lookup: CDR1 SGHDT, CDR2 YYEEEE. Losses at the gene ends were 4 bases for V and 5 bases for J; bases not matched to a gene: 7. CDR3 residues: CASSPRDRGLYGYTF. The CDR3 nucleotides are TGTGCCAGCAGCCCCCGGGACAGGGGGTTGTATGGCTACACCTTC.

V gene TRBV25-1 combines with J gene TRBJ2-1, with 10 positions matching TRBD2. This CDR3 contains 17 residues. The J segment lost 6 bases and the V segment lost 6 bases, leaving 14 bases of the junction unmatched. Germline CDR1 and CDR2: MGHDK and SYGVNS. CDR3 coding DNA: TGTGCCAGCAGCATGACCAGCAGTCTAGCGGGGGCCAATGAGCAGTTCTTC. Translated: CASSMTSSLAGANEQFF.

This clonotype was counted a few times. The rearrangement uses TRBV6-5 and TRBJ2-1; TRBD2 agrees at 8 bases. CDR3 length equals 15 residues. Germline V gene sequence: CDR1 MNHEY, CDR2 SVGAGI. Germline trimming cut 10 bases from V and 3 bases from J; bases unmatched to any gene: 11. CDR3 loop: CATKFRLAGYNEQFF. The CDR3 coding sequence is TGTGCCACTAAATTTCGGCTAGCGGGCTACAATGAGCAGTTCTTC.

A few counts support this clonotype. The V and J genes are TRBV24-1 and TRBJ2-1, with TRBD1 identical over 9 bases. Germline CDR1 and CDR2: KGHDR and SFDVKD. This CDR3 has 14 amino acids. J gave up 8 bases and V 9 bases, and 10 bases lay outside the gene matches. The CDR3 DNA is TGTGCCACCGCCGGGACAGGGAATACGGATGAGCAGTTCTTC. Translation: CATAGTGNTDEQFF.

The rearrangement joins TRBV4-1 to TRBJ2-3; D not resolved. The CDR3 runs to 15 residues. Trimming stripped 2 bases from V and 5 bases from J, with 14 bases between. CDR1 and CDR2 from the germline V gene are MGHRA and YSYEKL. Written as DNA, the CDR3 is TGCGCCAGCAGCCAAACCGTGCCGGGTATAGATACGCAGTATTTT. This translates into CASSQTVPGIDTQYF.

The rearrangement uses TRBV29-1 and TRBJ1-1, with D possibly matching TRBD1 (6 bases). Trimming pared 3 bases from V and 4 bases from J, leaving 12 bases between. This CDR3 is built from 13 residues. Germline assignment: CDR1 SQVTM and CDR2 ANQGSEA. Here the CDR3 reads CSVDYTGATEAFF. The CDR3 nucleotides read TGCAGCGTTGATTATACGGGGGCCACTGAAGCTTTCTTT.

The chain recombines TRBV7-2 with TRBJ1-2; 11 nucleotides line up with TRBD1. Trimming cost V 5 bases and J 7 bases; bases outside gene matches: 12. CDR1 and CDR2 from the germline V gene are SGHTA and FQGNSA. This CDR3 spans 16 amino acids. For the CDR3, the DNA is TGTGCCAGCAGCCTATCCTGGGACAGGGGGGCCGGTGGCTACACCTTC. It codes for CASSLSWDRGAGGYTF.